What follows are 8 T cell receptor beta chains derived from one specimen sequenced in a study of cytomegalovirus exposure and HLA in healthy donors (TCRdb year 2017). The protocol used for the library was the immunoSEQ multiplex PCR assay. A mixture of 60 forward primers for TCR Vbeta segments and 13 reverse primers for TCR Jbeta segments was used in the multiplex PCR. In TCRdb, the immuneACCESS table is reduced to in-frame sequences with V and J assigned. These tables do not hold every clone; where another copy was compared, an unresolved V gene accounts for under half, and the others remain unexplained. The record for this sample contains approximately 96,000 clones. Less than 7% of the sample rests with the top ten. The sample was PBMCs. All receptors derive from a girl aged 10-17 years in good health and CMV-seropositive.

V is TRBV7-9 and J is TRBJ1-6; 7 bases match TRBD1. The CDR3 is 15 residues long. V trimming: 5 bases; J trimming: 9 bases; junction bases outside the gene matches: 10. The germline V gene has CDR1 SEHNR and CDR2 FQNEAQ (reference sequence). The CDR3 DNA reads as TGTGCCAGCAGCCCCCCAGGGGGAGAGGGTTCACCCCTCCACTTT. This sequence encodes CASSPPGGEGSPLHF.

The J gene is TRBJ2-7, the V gene TRBV6-1, with a tentative D call TRBD2 (6 bases). The CDR3 covers 14 residues. Trimming pared 5 bases from V and 2 bases from J, leaving 13 bases between. In germline, CDR1 is MNHNS, CDR2 SASEGT. CDR3 DNA sequence: TGTGCCAGCAGTACGCGGGACCGAACCTACGAGCAGTACTTC. Translating it yields CASSTRDRTYEQYF.

This sequence joins TRBV4-1 and TRBJ2-2, with D possibly TRBD1 on 5 matching bases. The CDR3 extends over 14 amino acids. Trimming removed 0 bases at V and 7 bases at J, with 9 bases between. Per germline, CDR1 MGHRA and CDR2 YSYEKL. The CDR3 sequence: CASSQDRVIGELFF. The CDR3 nucleotides are TGCGCCAGCAGCCAAGACAGGGTAATCGGGGAGCTGTTTTTT.

This chain uses TRBV11-2 with TRBJ1-2; D remains ambiguous. Trimming removed 2 bases at V and 5 bases at J, with 9 bases between. This CDR3 region has 13 residues. Germline loops: CDR1 SGHAT, CDR2 FQNNGV. CDR3 in amino acids: CASSLFLNYGYTF. The CDR3 nucleotides are TGTGCCAGCAGCTTATTTCTAAATTATGGCTACACCTTC.

This sequence joins TRBV10-3 and TRBJ2-1; TRBD1 matches 10 bases. V was pared by 6 bases and J by 8 bases, with 7 bases of the junction left unmatched. The CDR3 consists of 14 residues. Germline V lookup: CDR1 ENHRY, CDR2 SYGVKD. The CDR3 DNA reads as TGTGCCATCAGAGCCGGGACAGGGGAATATGAGCAGTTCTTC. It translates to CAIRAGTGEYEQFF.

V usage is TRBV19 and J usage is TRBJ2-7, with TRBD1 matching over 8 bases. The CDR3 extends over 15 amino acids. V trimming: 5 bases; J trimming: 3 bases; junction bases outside the gene matches: 9. Germline CDR1 reads LNHDA; CDR2 reads SQIVND (reference sequence). The CDR3 here is CASSDLGTGRYEQYF. The CDR3, as DNA: TGTGCCAGTAGTGATTTGGGGACAGGCCGCTACGAGCAGTACTTC.

The genes are TRBV5-1 and TRBJ1-2; tentative D call: TRBD1 (6 bases). Germline V lookup: CDR1 SGHRS, CDR2 YFSETQ. CDR3 length: 14 amino acids. The V gene lost 4 bases and the J gene lost 6 bases, with 16 bases spanning the gap. Here the CDR3 reads CASSRSQGLHGYTF. CDR3 in DNA: TGCGCCAGCAGCCGATCTCAGGGGTTGCATGGCTACACCTTC.

The chain uses TRBV14 and TRBJ2-3; the match to TRBD2 covers 10 bases. Germline values: CDR1 SGHDN, CDR2 FVKESK. Unmatched junction bases numbered 5, after V lost 0 bases and J lost 2 bases. This CDR3 spans 17 amino acids. The CDR3 spells CASSQDRLAGDTDTQYF. DNA of the CDR3: TGTGCCAGCAGCCAAGATAGGCTAGCGGGGGACACAGATACGCAGTATTTT.